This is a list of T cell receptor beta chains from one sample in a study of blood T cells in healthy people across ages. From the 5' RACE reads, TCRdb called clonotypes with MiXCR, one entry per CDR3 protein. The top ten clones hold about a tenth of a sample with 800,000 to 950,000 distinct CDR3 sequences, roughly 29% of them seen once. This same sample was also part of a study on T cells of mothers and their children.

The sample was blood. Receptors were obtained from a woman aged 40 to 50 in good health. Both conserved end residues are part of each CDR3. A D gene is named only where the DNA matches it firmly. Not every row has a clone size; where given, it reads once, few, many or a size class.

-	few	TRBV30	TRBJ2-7	TGTGCCTGGATTGTGGCACCGATATCCTACGAGCAGTACTTC	CAWIVAPISYEQYF
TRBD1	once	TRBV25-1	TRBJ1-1	TGTGCCAGCAGTGAAAACTTGATGACAGGGGGCGGGGCTTTCTTT	CASSENLMTGGGAFF
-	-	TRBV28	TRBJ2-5	TGTGCCAGCACCCTAGGGGCGAAAGAGACCCAGTACTTC	CASTLGAKETQYF
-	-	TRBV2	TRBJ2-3	TGTGCCAGCAGCCCAGTTCGGGTTCAGTATTTT	CASSPVRVQYF
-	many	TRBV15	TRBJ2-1	TGTGCCACCAGCAGGATAGACCATGAGCAGTTCTTC	CATSRIDHEQFF
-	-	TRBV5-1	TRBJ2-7	TGCGCCCCCTTGGGTAAGGAATTCTACGAGCAGTACTTC	CAPLGKEFYEQYF
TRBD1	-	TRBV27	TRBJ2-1	TGTGCCAGCAGTTTTGAACAGGGGGGAAAGACCCAGTTCTTC	CASSFEQGGKTQFF
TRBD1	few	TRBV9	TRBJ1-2	TGTGCCAGCAGCGTAGCAGGGGGCCGGGATGGCTACACCTTC	CASSVAGGRDGYTF
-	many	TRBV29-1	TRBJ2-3	TGCAGCGTCGCCTCTAATGGGGGCCCAGATACGCAGTATTTT	CSVASNGGPDTQYF
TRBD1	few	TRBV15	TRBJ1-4	TGTGCCACCAGCAATGATAGAGACAGGGGGGAAAAACTGTTTTTT	CATSNDRDRGEKLFF
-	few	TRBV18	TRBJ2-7	TGTGTCAGCTCACCAGCTACAGCTCCCTCCTACGAGCAGTACTTC	CVSSPATAPSYEQYF